This T cell receptor (beta chain) originates from a study of T cell responses to AZD1222 COVID-19 vaccine. V shed 5 bases and J 7 bases; nucleotides not matched to a gene: 11. Germline-derived CDR1 and CDR2 are MNHEY and SVGEGT. CDR3 length equals 16 residues. In its sample, this clone was seen a few times. Its antigen is unknown. Clones were read by immunoSEQ multiplex PCR, and TCRdb kept only the in-frame ones, dropping some. Counted here are some 130,000 clones, around 89% occurring once; the ten biggest clones make up under 4.5%. Study-level findings and limits: Samples come after the peak T cell response, not at day 14.

Source: peripheral blood, taken on day 0 of AZD1222 vaccination. This TCR came from an adult in good health. This sequence joins TRBV6-2 or TRBV6-3 and TRBJ1-6; the match to TRBD1 covers 7 bases. The CDR3 coding sequence is TGTGCCAGCAGTCTCTTCGGGACAGCTAACAATTCACCCCTCCACTTT. Its protein product is CASSLFGTANNSPLHF.